This T cell receptor beta chain was sequenced for a study of cytomegalovirus exposure and HLA in healthy donors. Broader study findings: CMV antigen specificity was confirmed in vitro for three CMV-associated chains. High sensitivity and specificity were reportedly achieved when the classifier diagnosed cytomegalovirus status.

CDR1 is SGHVS and CDR2 is FNYEAQ in the germline V gene. The V gene end was trimmed by 5 bases and the J gene end by 6 bases; junction bases not matched to a gene: 2. The CDR3 sequence is 15 residues long. With respect to this clone: Its antigen remains unknown.

The table came from immunoSEQ multiplex PCR; TCRdb's copy has only in-frame clones and leaves some out. The top ten hold 2.6% of the sample, which has roughly 260,000 clones, roughly 89% seen once. Sample: PBMCs. The sequence came from a man between 18 and 29 years old in good health and CMV-seronegative. The chain links TRBV7-6 to TRBJ2-2; 14 bases are shared with TRBD2. CDR3 amino acids: CASSLGLAGAGELFF. In nucleotides, the CDR3 is TGTGCCAGCAGCCTGGGACTAGCGGGAGCCGGGGAGCTGTTTTTT.